The T cell receptor (beta chain) under discussion was sequenced for a study of cytomegalovirus exposure and HLA in healthy donors. The V gene lost 7 bases and the J gene lost 0 bases, with 12 bases spanning the gap. Germline V gives CDR1 MNHNS, CDR2 SASEGT. The CDR3 consists of 14 residues. The PCR contained 60 Vbeta and 13 Jbeta primers. The method was immunoSEQ multiplex PCR; TCRdb's version includes in-frame clones alone and lacks a portion of them. Among roughly 130,000 clones listed, roughly two thirds were seen once. The chain combines TRBV6-1 with TRBJ1-1; D may be TRBD1 (5 bases). The sample consisted of PBMCs. This receptor was obtained from a man aged 25-40 years in good health and CMV-seropositive. The CDR3 sequence is CASIRTTVNTEAFF. CDR3 coding DNA: TGTGCCAGCATCCGGACAACGGTGAACACTGAAGCTTTCTTT.